Below are 25 T cell receptor beta chains sequenced from a single sample in a study of shared clonotypes between healthy human individuals. Positively selected for CCR7, the CD45RO-negative cells used as naive CD8 cells excluded terminally differentiated effector memory CD45RA+ cells. Assay used: immunoSEQ multiplex PCR; TCRdb lists only in-frame clones, some missing. The table includes under 850,000 clones, more than 85% detected once. Source material: naive CD8+ T cells sorted from blood. All receptors derive from a man aged 30-40 years in good health.

The genes are TRBV7-7 and TRBJ2-4, with 9 bases fitting TRBD2. The CDR3 sequence is 13 residues long. The germline gives CDR1 SSHAT, CDR2 FNYEAQ (reference sequence). After removal of 3 bases from V and 8 bases from J, the junction contained 2 bases not matched to a gene. CDR3 in DNA: TGTGCCAGCAGCTTTAGCGGGAGCGACATTCAGTACTTC. Translation: CASSFSGSDIQYF.

The chain combines TRBV7-6 with TRBJ2-5; 12 bases agree with TRBD2. There are 17 residues in the CDR3. Germline V CDR1 and CDR2: SGHVS, FNYEAQ. The V segment lost 6 bases and the J segment 2 bases; nucleotides outside the gene matches: 10. This CDR3 is CASSSLAGGPFQETQYF. The CDR3, as DNA: TGTGCCAGCAGTTCACTAGCGGGAGGACCCTTTCAAGAGACCCAGTACTTC.

The rearrangement links TRBV28 to TRBJ1-1; no definite D call. There are 14 residues in the CDR3. The germline CDR1 and CDR2 sequences are MDHEN and SYDVKM. The ends were cut back, 5 bases at V and 3 bases at J, with 13 bases in the middle. Written as DNA, the CDR3 is TGTGCCAGCAGTCCGGGCCTAGGAGACACTGAAGCTTTCTTT. Encoded protein: CASSPGLGDTEAFF.

The V gene is TRBV5-1, the J gene TRBJ2-5; tentative D call: TRBD2 (5 bases). Germline V CDR1 and CDR2: SGHRS, YFSETQ. The CDR3 sequence is 12 residues long. Trimming removed 1 base at V and 4 bases at J, with 5 bases between. The CDR3 region is CASSLSGETQYF. The CDR3, as DNA: TGCGCCAGCAGCTTGAGCGGAGAGACCCAGTACTTC.

V usage is TRBV19 and J usage is TRBJ2-2; D gene unclear. The germline V and J ends were trimmed by 1 base and 2 bases, with 8 bases remaining between them. This CDR3 has 15 residues. Germline values: CDR1 LNHDA, CDR2 SQIVND (reference sequence). CDR3 nucleotides: TGTGCCAGTAGTATAGGGACCATAAACACCGGGGAGCTGTTTTTT. Translated: CASSIGTINTGELFF.

The V call is TRBV2, the J call TRBJ2-7; D is perhaps TRBD1 or TRBD2 (7 bases each). Germline CDR1 is SNHLY and CDR2 is FYNNEI. V lost 6 bases to trimming and J lost 3 bases, with 12 bases between them. This CDR3 contains 13 residues. CDR3 in amino acids: CASSFRGGYEQYF. Here the CDR3 DNA reads TGTGCCAGCAGCTTCAGGGGGGGCTACGAGCAGTACTTC.

V and J are TRBV5-8 and TRBJ2-3; D ambiguous. The CDR3 extends over 10 amino acids. V lost 0 bases to trimming and J lost 11 bases, with 4 bases between them. From germline, CDR1 is SGHTS and CDR2 YDEGEE. Here the CDR3 reads CASSLARQYF. CDR3 DNA sequence: TGTGCCAGCAGCTTGGCTAGGCAGTATTTT.

This rearrangement joins TRBV19 to TRBJ2-2; 7 nucleotides match TRBD1. Germline V CDR1 and CDR2: LNHDA, SQIVND (reference sequence). The junction had 3 bases not matched to a gene; V was cut back by 2 bases and J by 6 bases. The CDR3 totals 14 residues. CDR3 loop: CASSITGASGELFF. CDR3 bases: TGTGCCAGTAGTATAACAGGGGCCTCCGGGGAGCTGTTTTTT.

This clone was counted at least ten times. The chain couples TRBV28 to TRBJ2-7; no reliable D call. The CDR3 is made up of 12 amino acids. Looked up from germline, CDR1 is MDHEN and CDR2 is SYDVKM. V gave up 9 bases and J gave up 3 bases, with 12 bases separating them. Here the CDR3 reads CASVGVDYEQYF. The DNA of the CDR3 is TGTGCCAGTGTAGGCGTCGACTACGAGCAGTACTTC.

The V gene is TRBV5-8, the J gene TRBJ2-1; D uncertain. The V gene's germline CDR1 is SGHTS and CDR2 YDEGEE. The V end lost 4 bases, the J end lost 10 bases, and 6 bases lay between the germline ends. CDR3 length equals 10 residues. The CDR3 spells CASSPIEQFF. CDR3 bases: TGTGCCAGCAGCCCTATAGAGCAGTTCTTC.

Notes on this clone: One base away lies a much larger clone, so this may be a sequencing read error. Other DNA variants within this sample encode the same CDR3. The chain is built from TRBV7-9 and TRBJ2-7; D is undetermined. The germline V gene has CDR1 SEHNR and CDR2 FQNEAQ (reference sequence). This CDR3 comprises 11 residues. V lost 5 bases and J 3 bases, leaving 5 bases between the germline ends. The CDR3 DNA is TGTGCCAGCAGCACGGGCTACGAGCAGTACTTC. Protein sequence: CASSTGYEQYF.

The V and J genes are TRBV7-9 and TRBJ1-5; D remains ambiguous. CDR1 and CDR2 (germline): SEHNR, FQNEAQ (reference sequence). This CDR3 spans 15 amino acids. The V and J ends lost 1 base and 11 bases respectively, with 18 bases between them. This CDR3 reads CASSLEWAVPGAQHF. The CDR3 DNA reads as TGTGCCAGCAGCTTAGAATGGGCAGTCCCCGGAGCCCAGCATTTT.

V usage is TRBV29-1 and J usage is TRBJ1-2, with D perhaps TRBD1 (5 bases). The CDR3 totals 14 residues. CDR1 SQVTM and CDR2 ANQGSEA come from the germline V gene. With 0 bases removed from V and 3 bases from J, the gap between germline ends came to 11 bases. CDR3 sequence: CSVEDRQGYYGYTF. The DNA for the CDR3 is TGCAGCGTTGAAGATCGTCAGGGTTACTATGGCTACACCTTC.

Here the CDR3 reads CASSLVALFPNTGELFF. The CDR3 region has the DNA TGTGCCAGCAGCTTAGTCGCACTTTTTCCGAACACCGGGGAGCTGTTTTTT. This chain uses TRBV7-9 with TRBJ2-2; D uncertain. This CDR3 has 17 residues. The germline CDR1 and CDR2 sequences are SEHNR and FQNEAQ (reference sequence). The V end lost 1 base, the J end lost 0 bases, and 12 bases lay between the germline ends.

The chain combines TRBV6-1 with TRBJ1-1, with D unresolved. Germline CDR1 is MNHNS and CDR2 is SASEGT. The length of the CDR3 is 13 residues. Between the trimmed V and J ends, which lost 5 bases and 6 bases, there was a span of 13 bases. The CDR3 sequence is CASSTGSNPEAFF. In DNA, the CDR3 is TGTGCCAGCAGTACCGGTTCTAACCCTGAAGCTTTCTTT.

The chain employs TRBV9 and TRBJ2-6; D ambiguous. The CDR3 runs 15 residues. The V gene lost 2 bases and the J gene lost 0 bases, with 6 bases spanning the gap. The V gene's germline CDR1 is SGDLS and CDR2 YYNGEE. The CDR3 nucleotides are TGTGCCAGCAGCGTGGACGTCTCTGGGGCCAACGTCCTGACTTTC. Translation: CASSVDVSGANVLTF.

The chain joins TRBV9 to TRBJ2-1, with D hard to call. V was clipped by 2 bases and J by 0 bases, with 3 bases between them. This CDR3 is built from 13 residues. Germline V lookup: CDR1 SGDLS, CDR2 YYNGEE. CDR3 in amino acids: CASSVFSYNEQFF. In DNA form, the CDR3 reads TGTGCCAGCAGCGTTTTCTCCTACAATGAGCAGTTCTTC. The full variable domain, completed using reference TRBV9 and TRBJ2-1, is DSGVTQTPKHLITATGQRVTLRCSPRSGDLSVYWYQQSLDQGLQFLIQYYNGEERAKGNILERFSAQQFPDLHSELNLSSLELGDSALYFCASSVFSYNEQFFGPGTRLTVL.

The rearrangement links TRBV27 to TRBJ2-7; 13 nucleotides match TRBD2. The trim removed 2 bases at V and 2 bases at J, leaving 0 bases unmatched. The CDR3 is 15 amino acids. Germline values: CDR1 MNHEY, CDR2 SMNVEV (reference sequence). CDR3 coding DNA: TGTGCCAGCAGTTTAGGGACTAGCGGGACCTACGAGCAGTACTTC. It is translated as CASSLGTSGTYEQYF.

This clone was counted only a few times. The chain is built from TRBV4-1 and TRBJ1-3; D is unresolved. The CDR3 sequence is 12 residues long. Per the germline V gene, CDR1 is MGHRA and CDR2 is YSYEKL. Trimming took 0 bases from V and 4 from J, leaving 1 base between them. The CDR3 DNA reads TGCGCCAGCAGCCAAGACGGAAACACCATATATTTT. Amino acid sequence: CASSQDGNTIYF.

The V call is TRBV28, the J call TRBJ2-2, with D possibly called TRBD1 or TRBD2 (5 bases each). The germline gives CDR1 MDHEN, CDR2 SYDVKM. CDR3 length equals 16 residues. The V gene lost 4 bases and the J gene lost 4 bases, with 16 bases spanning the gap. The CDR3 loop is CASSSPGSRGTGELFF. The CDR3 region has the DNA TGTGCCAGCAGTTCCCCGGGATCTAGGGGCACCGGGGAGCTGTTTTTT.

The chain uses TRBV6-1 and TRBJ1-1; D not resolved. This CDR3 is built from 11 residues. Germline values: CDR1 MNHNS, CDR2 SASEGT. Deletions cut 7 bases from V and 10 bases from J, with 13 bases between. For the CDR3, the DNA is TGTGCCAGCATCGACCGGCTGGGAGCTTTCTTT. The encoded protein is CASIDRLGAFF.

V usage is TRBV15 and J usage is TRBJ2-7, with D unresolved. The CDR3 contains 13 residues. V was shortened by 5 bases and J by 6 bases, with 14 bases between the two germline ends. CDR1 is LNHNV, CDR2 YYDKDF, per germline (reference sequence). The CDR3 sequence is CATSLDLRGEQYF. The CDR3 DNA sequence: TGTGCCACCAGCCTGGACCTGAGAGGCGAGCAGTACTTC.

V usage is TRBV5-8 and J usage is TRBJ2-1; 8 bases map to TRBD1. This CDR3 has 16 residues. The germline V gene encodes CDR1 SGHTS and CDR2 YDEGEE. After removal of 4 bases from V and 4 bases from J, the junction contained 10 bases not matched to a gene. The CDR3 sequence: CASSAISTGVYNEQFF. CDR3 DNA sequence: TGTGCCAGCAGCGCAATCTCGACAGGGGTATACAATGAGCAGTTCTTC.

This chain uses TRBV7-9 with TRBJ2-7; 11 nucleotides match TRBD2. CDR1 is SEHNR and CDR2 is FQNEAQ in the germline V gene (reference sequence). This CDR3 has 19 residues. Trimming at V came to 5 bases and at J to 1 base, leaving 16 bases not matched to a gene. CDR3 coding DNA: TGTGCCAGCAGCGCTCAGCGAGTCGAGGGACTAGCGGCTTCCTACGAGCAGTACTTC. As protein: CASSAQRVEGLAASYEQYF.

This chain joins TRBV6-4 and TRBJ2-3; no clear D. Germline lookup yields CDR1 MRHNA and CDR2 SNTAGT. Between the trimmed V and J ends, which lost 3 bases and 2 bases, there was a span of 15 bases. This CDR3 is built from 16 residues. CDR3 residues: CASSEEPNLHTDTQYF. In nucleotides, the CDR3 is TGTGCCAGCAGTGAGGAGCCGAACCTTCACACAGATACGCAGTATTTT.